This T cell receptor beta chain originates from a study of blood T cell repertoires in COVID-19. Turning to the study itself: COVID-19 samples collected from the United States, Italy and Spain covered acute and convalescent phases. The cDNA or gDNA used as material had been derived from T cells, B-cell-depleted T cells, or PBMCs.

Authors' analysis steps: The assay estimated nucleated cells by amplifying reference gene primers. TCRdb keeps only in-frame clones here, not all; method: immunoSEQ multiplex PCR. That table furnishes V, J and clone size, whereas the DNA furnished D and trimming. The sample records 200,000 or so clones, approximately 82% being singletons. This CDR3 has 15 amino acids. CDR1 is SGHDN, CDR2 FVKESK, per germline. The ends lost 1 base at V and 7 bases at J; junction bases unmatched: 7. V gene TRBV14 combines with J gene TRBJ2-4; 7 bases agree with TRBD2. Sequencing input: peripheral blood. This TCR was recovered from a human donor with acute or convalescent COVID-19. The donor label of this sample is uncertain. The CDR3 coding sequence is TGTGCCAGCAGCCAAGTTGGTGGGAGGGGTAACATTCAGTACTTC. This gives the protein CASSQVGGRGNIQYF.